This is a list of T cell receptor beta chains from one sample in a study of a mutant IDH1 vaccine in newly diagnosed glioma. The data were produced by immunoSEQ multiplex PCR, yet TCRdb's version contains in-frame clones alone and is incomplete. The sample lists around 30,000 clones, around 87% occurring once. Antigens for these TCRs are unknown. This material consisted of PBMCs, taken from a glioma patient whose treatment included an IDH1 peptide vaccine. The receptors were gathered from a woman in her thirties with glioma. Each CDR3 is given with its conserved first and last residue. The D gene is left open where the match is weak.

j_call v_call d_call cdr3_aa cdr3_nt
TRBJ2-2 TRBV18 NA CASSPPSGALTNTGELFF TGTGCCAGCTCTCCTCCTTCAGGGGCCCTAACGAACACCGGGGAGCTGTTTTTT
TRBJ2-7 TRBV6-5 TRBD2 CASSRARGGAHEQYF TGTGCCAGCAGTCGTGCCCGGGGGGGGGCCCACGAGCAGTACTTC
TRBJ1-1 TRBV4-1 TRBD1 CASLGQGAEAFF TGCGCCAGCCTGGGACAGGGGGCTGAAGCTTTCTTT
TRBJ1-1 TRBV29-1 NA CSAVEGITEAFF TGCAGCGCCGTAGAGGGGATCACTGAAGCTTTCTTT
TRBJ2-5 TRBV5-1 TRBD2 CASSETSGGETQYF TGCGCCAGCAGCGAAACAAGCGGGGGAGAGACCCAGTACTTC
TRBJ1-6 TRBV19 NA CASSIGGNSPLHF TGTGCCAGTAGTATAGGGGGGAATTCACCCCTCCACTTT
TRBJ2-7 TRBV5-1 TRBD1 CASSSRPGGQGLHEQYF TGCGCCAGCAGCTCACGGCCGGGGGGACAGGGGCTTCACGAGCAGTACTTC
TRBJ1-5 TRBV7-2 NA CASSLGPGNQPQHF TGTGCCAGCAGCTTAGGACCCGGGAATCAGCCCCAGCATTTT
TRBJ1-1 TRBV6-5 NA CASSWRAGHTEAFF TGTGCCAGCAGTTGGCGGGCGGGCCACACTGAAGCTTTCTTT
TRBJ1-5 TRBV19 NA CASSIGAQPQHF TGTGCCAGTAGTATCGGGGCCCAGCCCCAGCATTTT
TRBJ1-1 TRBV7-9 NA CASSFEQGLEAFF TGTGCCAGCAGCTTCGAGCAGGGCCTGGAAGCTTTCTTT
TRBJ1-4 TRBV7-2 NA CASSLANEKLFF TGTGCCAGCAGCTTAGCTAATGAAAAACTGTTTTTT
TRBJ1-2 TRBV30 TRBD1 CAWSLQGVNGYTF TGTGCCTGGAGTCTACAGGGGGTTAATGGCTACACCTTC
TRBJ1-2 TRBV5-6 TRBD1 CASSTGQVADYGYTF TGTGCCAGCAGCACAGGACAGGTGGCGGACTATGGCTACACCTTC
TRBJ1-2 TRBV19 NA CASTSGNGYTF TGTGCCAGTACTTCAGGGAATGGCTACACCTTC
TRBJ2-3 TRBV7-2 NA CASTLGGEGTDTQYF TGTGCCAGCACCTTAGGGGGGGAGGGTACAGATACGCAGTATTTT
TRBJ1-2 TRBV13 TRBD1 CASSLFGDRGGYGYTF TGTGCCAGCAGCTTATTCGGGGACAGGGGGGGGTATGGCTACACCTTC
TRBJ2-3 TRBV6-5 TRBD2 CASSYLRGADTQYF TGTGCCAGCAGTTACCTGCGGGGGGCAGATACGCAGTATTTT
TRBJ2-3 TRBV2 NA CASSVSGDTDTQYF TGTGCCAGCAGTGTGTCGGGGGACACAGATACGCAGTATTTT
TRBJ2-3 TRBV5-1 TRBD1 CASSVGQGPSKPSTDTQYF TGCGCCAGCAGCGTGGGACAGGGGCCCTCGAAGCCTAGCACAGATACGCAGTATTTT
TRBJ1-3 TRBV7-6 TRBD1 CASSLQGEGSGNTIYF TGTGCCAGCAGCCTCCAGGGGGAGGGCTCTGGAAACACCATATATTTT
TRBJ1-5 TRBV2 TRBD1 CASSVEGAGNQPQHF TGTGCCAGCAGCGTAGAGGGGGCGGGCAATCAGCCCCAGCATTTT
TRBJ2-1 TRBV6-1 NA CASSVRPNEQFF TGTGCCAGCAGTGTCCGGCCCAATGAGCAGTTCTTC
TRBJ2-6 TRBV5-1 TRBD1 CASSVTGAGANVLTF TGCGCCAGCAGCGTGACAGGGGCTGGGGCCAACGTCCTGACTTTC
TRBJ1-4 TRBV5-4 NA CASSSGVEEKLFF TGTGCCAGCTCCTCAGGGGTGGAGGAAAAACTGTTTTTT
TRBJ1-1 TRBV4-2 NA CASSQGVKNTEAFF TGTGCCAGCAGCCAAGGAGTGAAGAACACTGAAGCTTTCTTT
TRBJ1-5 TRBV4-2 NA CASSQDQSGIQPQHF TGTGCCAGCAGCCAAGATCAGTCAGGGATTCAGCCCCAGCATTTT
TRBJ1-1 TRBV2 NA CASRGRDGGGEAFF TGTGCCAGCAGGGGAAGGGACGGAGGTGGTGAAGCTTTCTTT
TRBJ1-5 TRBV25-1 NA CASSPLGDGQPQHF TGTGCCAGCAGTCCACTCGGGGACGGTCAGCCCCAGCATTTT